Following are 17 T cell receptor beta chains from one sample sequenced in a study of blood T cell repertoires in COVID-19. Clones were read by immunoSEQ multiplex PCR, and TCRdb kept only the in-frame ones, dropping some. The sample lists roughly 120,000 clones, roughly 89% occurring once. The material sequenced was peripheral blood. The origin of the receptors is a woman aged 60-75 years with COVID-19, enrolled during active disease.

The J gene is TRBJ2-1, the V gene TRBV7-3; perhaps TRBD2 as D (7 bases). The germline V and J ends were trimmed by 8 bases and 6 bases, with 20 bases remaining between them. Germline V gene lookup returns CDR1 SGHTA and CDR2 FQGTGA. CDR3 length: 15 amino acids. The CDR3 reads CASRPSAGAANEQFF. Written as DNA, the CDR3 is TGTGCCAGCCGACCCTCTGCGGGGGCCGCCAATGAGCAGTTCTTC.

The CDR3 region has the DNA TGTGCCAGCAGCTTAGAGGGGGTTGGCTACACCTTC. This sequence encodes CASSLEGVGYTF. The chain is built from TRBV7-3 and TRBJ1-2; tentatively, D is TRBD1 (6 bases). V lost 2 bases and J 7 bases, leaving 8 bases between the germline ends. This CDR3 has 12 residues. Germline V gives CDR1 SGHTA, CDR2 FQGTGA. Full variable domain (outside the CDR3, taken from reference TRBV7-3 and TRBJ1-2): GAGVSQTPSNKVTEKGKYVELRCDPISGHTALYWYRQSLGQGPEFLIYFQGTGAADDSGLPNDRFFAVRPEGSVSTLKIQRTERGDSAVYLCASSLEGVGYTFGSGTRLTVV.

This sequence joins TRBV7-9 and TRBJ2-7; 7 nucleotides align to TRBD1. With V trimmed by 5 bases and J by 0 bases, 4 bases remained unmatched. The CDR3 spans 14 residues. CDR1 and CDR2 from the germline V gene are SEHNR and FQNEAQ (reference sequence). The CDR3 DNA reads as TGTGCCAGCAGCGTAGGGGGCCTCTCCTACGAGCAGTACTTC. This gives the protein CASSVGGLSYEQYF.

V usage is TRBV19 and J usage is TRBJ1-1; 8 positions match TRBD1. Germline V CDR1 and CDR2: LNHDA, SQIVND (reference sequence). V lost 8 bases to trimming and J lost 1 base; unmatched junction nucleotides: 3. The CDR3 has 13 amino acids. CDR3 sequence (DNA): TGTGCCAGTTCGACAGGGGAGAACACTGAAGCTTTCTTT. Translating it yields CASSTGENTEAFF.

The gene calls are TRBV5-1 and TRBJ1-2; TRBD1 matches 12 bases. The CDR3 loop spans 15 amino acids. Germline trimming cut 2 bases from V and 8 bases from J; bases unmatched to any gene: 7. Per germline, CDR1 SGHRS and CDR2 YFSETQ. Here the CDR3 reads CASSFSGTGGEGYTF. As DNA, the CDR3 is TGCGCCAGCAGCTTTTCCGGGACAGGGGGCGAGGGCTACACCTTC.

This chain uses TRBV15 with TRBJ2-1; 8 bases fit TRBD2. Losses at the gene ends were 1 base for V and 8 bases for J; bases not matched to a gene: 10. The CDR3 has 16 amino acids. The V gene's germline CDR1 is LNHNV and CDR2 YYDKDF (reference sequence). CDR3 in amino acids: CATSRGAGGFRDEQFF. The DNA for the CDR3 is TGTGCCACCAGCAGAGGGGCGGGGGGATTTAGGGATGAGCAGTTCTTC.

This chain connects TRBV4-1 to TRBJ1-5; D remains unclear. This CDR3 is 16 amino acids long. V lost 1 base, J lost 2 bases, and 12 bases lay in between. The germline gives CDR1 MGHRA, CDR2 YSYEKL. CDR3 DNA sequence: TGCGCCAGCAGCCAAGCACCGACATTGGGCAATCAGCCCCAGCATTTT. Protein: CASSQAPTLGNQPQHF.

This clone is a singleton in its sample. The chain joins TRBV21-1 to TRBJ2-7; TRBD1, as called in the table, went unchecked against the DNA. TRBV21-1 is annotated as a pseudogene. CDR3 length: 19 amino acids. The CDR3 sequence: CASSKEGANRRESSYEQYF. CDR3 coding DNA: TGTGCCAGCAGCAAAGAAGGGGCCAACAGGAGAGAAAGCTCCTACGAGCAGTACTTC.

The chain uses TRBV6-5 and TRBJ1-1, with D possibly matching TRBD1 (5 bases). V was trimmed by 6 bases and J by 7 bases, leaving 15 bases between them. CDR1 is MNHEY, CDR2 SVGAGI, per germline. The CDR3 runs 13 residues. CDR3 sequence (DNA): TGTGCCAGCAGATCGACAGCGGAGGGTGAAGCTTTCTTT. It yields the protein CASRSTAEGEAFF.

This clone is a singleton in its sample. This chain joins TRBV28 and TRBJ1-1, with TRBD1 matching 7 bases. Germline V gives CDR1 MDHEN, CDR2 SYDVKM. The CDR3 consists of 16 residues. J was trimmed by 0 bases and V by 4 bases; bases with no gene match: 8. The CDR3 DNA reads TGTGCCAGCAGTTACGACAGGGAGATCATGAACACTGAAGCTTTCTTT. This translates into CASSYDREIMNTEAFF.

The chain is built from TRBV5-4 and TRBJ1-2; the D gene is possibly TRBD1 (6 bases). With 3 bases removed from V and 4 bases from J, the gap between germline ends came to 10 bases. CDR1 is SGHNT, CDR2 YYREEE, per germline (reference sequence). CDR3 length equals 13 residues. CDR3 sequence reads: CASSSRTVYGYTF. Here the CDR3 DNA reads TGTGCCAGCAGCTCTAGGACAGTCTATGGCTACACCTTC.

The chain is built from TRBV13 and TRBJ2-3, with TRBD2 matching 13 bases. The CDR3 runs 15 residues. Germline V gene lookup returns CDR1 PRHDT and CDR2 FYEKMQ (reference sequence). V trimming: 6 bases; J trimming: 3 bases; junction bases outside the gene matches: 3. The CDR3 region has the DNA TGTGCCAGCAGGACTAGCGGGGGGCAAACAGATACGCAGTATTTT. Its translation is CASRTSGGQTDTQYF.

DNA for the CDR3: TGTGCCAGCAGCCCCCTGACAGGAGATAGCTCTGGAAACACCATATATTTT. The encoded protein is CASSPLTGDSSGNTIYF. V is TRBV3-1 (or the pseudogene TRBV3-2) and J is TRBJ1-3, with D possibly TRBD1 on 6 matching bases. V lost 4 bases and J lost 0, with 16 bases in between. CDR3 size: 17 residues. Germline loops: CDR1 LGHDT, CDR2 YNNKEL (reference sequence).

The table lists this clone with a count of one. V usage is TRBV4-3 and J usage is TRBJ1-2; unclear D gene. V lost 0 bases and J lost 8, with 10 bases in between. Per the germline V gene, CDR1 is LGHNA and CDR2 is YSLEER. This CDR3 is built from 13 residues. The CDR3 loop reads CASSQDTRGGYTF. The CDR3 nucleotides read TGCGCCAGCAGCCAAGACACTCGAGGAGGCTACACCTTC.

V gene TRBV2 combines with J gene TRBJ2-7; 7 bases line up with TRBD1. This CDR3 has 13 amino acids. CDR1 and CDR2 from the germline V gene are SNHLY and FYNNEI. After removal of 7 bases from V and 0 bases from J, the junction contained 3 bases not matched to a gene. The CDR3 sequence: CASTRDSSYEQYF. The DNA of the CDR3 is TGTGCCAGCACAAGGGACAGCTCCTACGAGCAGTACTTC.

The chain has TRBV2 and TRBJ1-5; no clear D. The CDR3 runs 12 residues. V was cut by 0 bases and J by 7 bases, with 4 bases left in between. Germline values: CDR1 SNHLY, CDR2 FYNNEI. CDR3 in DNA: TGTGCCAGCAGTGAAGCGCGCCAGCCCCAGCATTTT. As protein: CASSEARQPQHF.

The chain combines TRBV9 with TRBJ2-1; TRBD2 agrees at 14 bases. CDR3 length equals 17 residues. Trimming removed 4 bases from V and 8 bases from J; junction bases left unmatched: 11. Looked up from germline, CDR1 is SGDLS and CDR2 is YYNGEE. The CDR3 sequence is CASSLTTTSGGAYEQFF. CDR3 nucleotides: TGTGCCAGCAGCTTAACCACGACTAGCGGGGGGGCTTATGAGCAGTTCTTC.